Sequencing of this T cell receptor beta chain was carried out in a study of shared clonotypes between healthy human individuals. The CDR3 covers 16 residues. Looked up from germline, CDR1 is MNHEY and CDR2 is SVGAGI. Trimming removed 0 bases from V and 6 bases from J; junction bases left unmatched: 7. In this sample, this clone turned up once. This table comes from immunoSEQ multiplex PCR, and its TCRdb copy is limited to in-frame clones, with some not included. The table has hundreds of thousands of clones, nearly 97% seen once. Naive CD8 populations comprised CD45RO-negative cells positively selected for CCR7, excluding terminally differentiated effector memory CD45RA+ cells.

This clonotype was sampled from a woman aged 25 to 39 in good health. The sample was naive CD8+ T cells sorted from blood. The rearrangement joins TRBV6-5 to TRBJ2-1, with 8 bases that match TRBD1. CDR3: CASSYSIVTGANEQFF. DNA for the CDR3: TGTGCCAGCAGTTACTCGATCGTGACAGGGGCCAATGAGCAGTTCTTC.